Listed below are T cell receptor beta chains from one sample, sequenced in a study of cytomegalovirus exposure and HLA in healthy donors. TCRdb keeps only in-frame clones here, not all; method: immunoSEQ multiplex PCR. Its listing shows fewer than 150,000 clones. Specimen: PBMCs. The receptor source for this set is a man aged 40-49 years in good health and CMV-seronegative. CDR3s include the opening cysteine and the closing phenylalanine or tryptophan. D genes are given only for firm matches.

TRBV18,-,TRBJ2-7,TGTGCCAGCTCACCTGGGACACCGGCCTACGAGCAGTACTTC,CASSPGTPAYEQYF
TRBV19,-,TRBJ1-6,TGTGCCAGTAGTATAGAAGGGAGAAGAGGCAGCTCCTATAATTCACCCCTCCACTTT,CASSIEGRRGSSYNSPLHF
TRBV4-1,TRBD2,TRBJ2-3,TGCGCCAGCAGCCAAGACCTAGCGGGGGGACCGCTAGATACGCAGTATTTT,CASSQDLAGGPLDTQYF
TRBV7-2,-,TRBJ1-1,TGTGCCAGCAGCTTAAGTATGTGGGGCGAAGCTTTCTTT,CASSLSMWGEAFF
TRBV29-1,TRBD1,TRBJ2-7,TGCAGCGGGGGACAGGGAAAGGACGAGCAGTACTTC,CSGGQGKDEQYF
TRBV13,TRBD1,TRBJ2-7,TGTGCCAGCAGCGGGCCGGGACAGGAGGCCTACGAGCAGTACTTC,CASSGPGQEAYEQYF
TRBV13,-,TRBJ2-3,TGTGCCAGCAGCTCTAGCGGCTGGGGGGGCGGCACAGATACGCAGTATTTT,CASSSSGWGGGTDTQYF
TRBV9,-,TRBJ2-7,TGTGCCAGCAGCGTAGGAGGGTATAAGGGAGCCTACGAGCAGTACTTC,CASSVGGYKGAYEQYF
TRBV13,-,TRBJ2-7,TGTGCCAGCAGCAAGAGCTCCTACGAGCAGTACTTC,CASSKSSYEQYF
TRBV5-1,-,TRBJ2-5,TGCGCCAGCAGTAATACAGGGCAGGAGACCCAGTACTTC,CASSNTGQETQYF
TRBV4-3,-,TRBJ2-3,TGCGCCAGCAGCCGGGGCACTTGGGGGGAAACAGATACGCAGTATTTT,CASSRGTWGETDTQYF
TRBV7-3,TRBD1,TRBJ1-2,TGTGCCAGCGGATCAATAGGGGGCGAAATCTATGGCTACACCTTC,CASGSIGGEIYGYTF
TRBV13,-,TRBJ2-7,TGTGCCAGCAGCCAAAGGGGGGGCTACGAGCAGTACTTC,CASSQRGGYEQYF
TRBV6-5,TRBD1,TRBJ1-4,TGTGCCAGCAGAGAACAGGGGGCAGGTAATGAAAAACTGTTTTTT,CASREQGAGNEKLFF
TRBV7-3,-,TRBJ2-3,TGTGCCAGCAGCCTTCTCGGGGGTCCTACGCAGTATTTT,CASSLLGGPTQYF
TRBV7-2,TRBD2,TRBJ2-6,TGTGCCAGCAGCTTGACTAGCGGGGGTGGGGCCAACGTCCTGACTTTC,CASSLTSGGGANVLTF
TRBV5-1,TRBD2,TRBJ2-2,TGCGCCAGCAGCGAACTAGCGGGGGGATCGAACACCGGGGAGCTGTTTTTT,CASSELAGGSNTGELFF
TRBV9,-,TRBJ1-2,TGTGCCAGCAGCGTAGTCCAGGGCGACTATGGCTACACCTTC,CASSVVQGDYGYTF
TRBV6-1,TRBD1,TRBJ2-1,TGTGCCAGCACAAAAGTGGGACAGGGGGGCAATGAGCAGTTCTTC,CASTKVGQGGNEQFF
TRBV6-4,-,TRBJ1-1,TGTGCCAGCAGTTACAGACTGAACACTGAAGCTTTCTTT,CASSYRLNTEAFF
TRBV6-4,TRBD1,TRBJ2-1,TGTGCCAGCAGTAAGGGGACAGTTGACAATGAGCAGTTCTTC,CASSKGTVDNEQFF
TRBV7-9,TRBD2,TRBJ2-1,TGTGCCAGCAGCTCTTGGCGCGGGGCGGGGGTCAATGAGCAGTTCTTC,CASSSWRGAGVNEQFF
TRBV4-1,-,TRBJ2-7,TGCGCCAGCAGCCAAGATTTGGGACACAGCTACGAGCAGTACTTC,CASSQDLGHSYEQYF
TRBV18,TRBD1,TRBJ1-1,TGTGCCAGCTCACCAACCGGGACAGGGGGGAACACTGAAGCTTTCTTT,CASSPTGTGGNTEAFF
TRBV4-3,TRBD1,TRBJ1-1,TGCGCCAGCAGCCAAGATTTATGGCAGGGGGCCATTGAAGCTTTCTTT,CASSQDLWQGAIEAFF
TRBV29-1,-,TRBJ1-2,TGCAGCGTTGGGGGGGGGTCTGACTATGGCTACACCTTC,CSVGGGSDYGYTF
TRBV7-9,-,TRBJ2-1,TGTGCCAGCAGCCTCGGACACACCAAACCCTACTACGGGAATGAGCAGTTCTTC,CASSLGHTKPYYGNEQFF
TRBV5-1,-,TRBJ2-7,TGCGCCAGCTCCAGACGGGGAGACGCGAGCTCCTACGAGCAGTACTTC,CASSRRGDASSYEQYF
TRBV29-1,-,TRBJ2-1,TGCAGCGTTGGGCAGATGCTCTCCTACAATGAGCAGTTCTTC,CSVGQMLSYNEQFF
TRBV18,-,TRBJ2-5,TGTGCCAGCTCACCACCGCCTAGCAGGGAGACCCAGTACTTC,CASSPPPSRETQYF
TRBV7-6,TRBD1,TRBJ2-2,TGTGCCAGCAGCCCCGGACAGGGTCGAGGCATGTACGGGGAGCTGTTTTTT,CASSPGQGRGMYGELFF
TRBV7-2,-,TRBJ1-5,TGTGCCAGCAGCTTATCCGGGGGGCAGCCCCAGCATTTT,CASSLSGGQPQHF
TRBV7-6,TRBD1,TRBJ2-2,TGTGCCAGCAGCCGAGGGACAGGGGCACAACCGAACACCGGGGAGCTGTTTTTT,CASSRGTGAQPNTGELFF
TRBV28,TRBD1,TRBJ1-6,TGTGCCAGCAGCCAGGGACAGGGTAATTCACCCCTCCACTTT,CASSQGQGNSPLHF
TRBV19,TRBD1,TRBJ2-1,TGTGCCAGTAGAAGACAGGGGTCCTACAATGAGCAGTTCTTC,CASRRQGSYNEQFF
TRBV19,-,TRBJ1-6,TGTGCCAGTAGTATAATATCGGGAAGCTCCTATAATTCACCCCTCCACTTT,CASSIISGSSYNSPLHF
TRBV7-2,TRBD1,TRBJ2-5,TGTGCCAGCAGCTTAAGGACAGGGGGCGCGGGGGAGACCCAGTACTTC,CASSLRTGGAGETQYF
TRBV7-9,-,TRBJ1-2,TGTGCCAGCAGCTTACAACAGGGTGATGGCTACACCTTC,CASSLQQGDGYTF
TRBV11-1,TRBD2,TRBJ2-3,TGTGCCAGCAGCTTAGCCCCAGGACTAGCGGGGACAGATACGCAGTATTTT,CASSLAPGLAGTDTQYF
TRBV5-6,-,TRBJ1-1,TGTGCCAGCAGCCTAGGGGCAGGGCGACATAGCACTGAAGCTTTCTTT,CASSLGAGRHSTEAFF
TRBV21-1,-,TRBJ1-1,TGTGCCAGCAGCAAAAACAGGGGAACTGAAGCTTTCTTT,CASSKNRGTEAFF
TRBV15,-,TRBJ1-5,TGTGCCACCAGCGTCGCCAGGAATAATCTACTCCAGCATTTT,CATSVARNNLLQHF
TRBV7-9,TRBD1,TRBJ1-2,TGTGCCAGCAGCCCCAGGGGGCGCAGGGATGGCTACACCTTC,CASSPRGRRDGYTF
TRBV14,TRBD1,TRBJ1-1,TGTGCCAGCAGCCTGCAGGGGGCTCGGGGACAACTGGATGAAGCTTTCTTT,CASSLQGARGQLDEAFF
TRBV5-4,TRBD1,TRBJ2-2,TGTGCCAGCAGCGATAGACAGGGCCGGGAGCTGTTTTTT,CASSDRQGRELFF
TRBV7-9,-,TRBJ1-2,TGTGCCAGCACTCTGGCCAGCGCATATGGCTACACCTTC,CASTLASAYGYTF
TRBV5-4,-,TRBJ1-1,TGTGCCAGCAGCTTAGCCCTACAGGGTGAAGCTTTCTTT,CASSLALQGEAFF
TRBV4-2,TRBD2,TRBJ2-3,TGTGCCAGCAGCCAAGGGACTAGCGGGGGGACAGATACGCAGTATTTT,CASSQGTSGGTDTQYF
TRBV5-4,-,TRBJ2-7,TGTGCCAGCAGCTCGGGCGGGGCGGGTGCCTACGAGCAGTACTTC,CASSSGGAGAYEQYF